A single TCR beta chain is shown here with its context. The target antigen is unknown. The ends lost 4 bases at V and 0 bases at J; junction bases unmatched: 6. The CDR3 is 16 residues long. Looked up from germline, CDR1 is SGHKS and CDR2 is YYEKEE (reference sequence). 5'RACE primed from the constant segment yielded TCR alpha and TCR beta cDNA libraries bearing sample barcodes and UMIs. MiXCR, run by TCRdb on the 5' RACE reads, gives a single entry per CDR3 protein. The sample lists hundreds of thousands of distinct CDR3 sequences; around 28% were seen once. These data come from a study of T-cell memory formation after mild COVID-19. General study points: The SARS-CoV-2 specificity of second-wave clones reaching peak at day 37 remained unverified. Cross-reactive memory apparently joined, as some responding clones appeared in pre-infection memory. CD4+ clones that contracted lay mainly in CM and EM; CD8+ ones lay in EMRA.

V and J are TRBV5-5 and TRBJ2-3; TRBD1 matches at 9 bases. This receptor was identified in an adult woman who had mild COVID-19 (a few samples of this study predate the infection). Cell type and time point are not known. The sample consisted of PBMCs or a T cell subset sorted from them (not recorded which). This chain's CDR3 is CASSLDRGQSTDTQYF. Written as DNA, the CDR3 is TGTGCCAGCAGCCTGGACAGGGGACAGAGCACAGATACGCAGTATTTT.